This TCR beta chain was identified in a study of blood T cell repertoires in COVID-19. Study-wide context: COVID-19 samples collected from the United States, Italy and Spain covered acute and convalescent phases. T cells, B-cell-depleted T cells, or PBMCs provided the cDNA or gDNA that served as material.

Only a few counts were recorded for this clone. How the authors handled the data: The assay estimated nucleated cells by amplifying reference gene primers. Libraries were prepared by immunoSEQ multiplex PCR; TCRdb keeps only in-frame clonotypes and omits some of them. V and J calls and clone size come straight from that table; D and trimming were deduced from the DNA. Here the sample spans fewer than 70,000 clones, roughly 80% being singletons. The CDR3 totals 18 residues. The sequence came from a man aged 60 to 69 with acute or convalescent COVID-19. The V call is TRBV21-1, the J call TRBJ1-1; the D call of TRBD1 is as the table states it, not checked on the DNA. TRBV21-1 is noted as a pseudogene. The material sequenced was peripheral blood. In DNA form, the CDR3 reads TGTGCCAGCAGCAAAGCAGGCATTGGATCTACAGGGATCGCTGAAGCTTTCTTT. This sequence encodes CASSKAGIGSTGIAEAFF.